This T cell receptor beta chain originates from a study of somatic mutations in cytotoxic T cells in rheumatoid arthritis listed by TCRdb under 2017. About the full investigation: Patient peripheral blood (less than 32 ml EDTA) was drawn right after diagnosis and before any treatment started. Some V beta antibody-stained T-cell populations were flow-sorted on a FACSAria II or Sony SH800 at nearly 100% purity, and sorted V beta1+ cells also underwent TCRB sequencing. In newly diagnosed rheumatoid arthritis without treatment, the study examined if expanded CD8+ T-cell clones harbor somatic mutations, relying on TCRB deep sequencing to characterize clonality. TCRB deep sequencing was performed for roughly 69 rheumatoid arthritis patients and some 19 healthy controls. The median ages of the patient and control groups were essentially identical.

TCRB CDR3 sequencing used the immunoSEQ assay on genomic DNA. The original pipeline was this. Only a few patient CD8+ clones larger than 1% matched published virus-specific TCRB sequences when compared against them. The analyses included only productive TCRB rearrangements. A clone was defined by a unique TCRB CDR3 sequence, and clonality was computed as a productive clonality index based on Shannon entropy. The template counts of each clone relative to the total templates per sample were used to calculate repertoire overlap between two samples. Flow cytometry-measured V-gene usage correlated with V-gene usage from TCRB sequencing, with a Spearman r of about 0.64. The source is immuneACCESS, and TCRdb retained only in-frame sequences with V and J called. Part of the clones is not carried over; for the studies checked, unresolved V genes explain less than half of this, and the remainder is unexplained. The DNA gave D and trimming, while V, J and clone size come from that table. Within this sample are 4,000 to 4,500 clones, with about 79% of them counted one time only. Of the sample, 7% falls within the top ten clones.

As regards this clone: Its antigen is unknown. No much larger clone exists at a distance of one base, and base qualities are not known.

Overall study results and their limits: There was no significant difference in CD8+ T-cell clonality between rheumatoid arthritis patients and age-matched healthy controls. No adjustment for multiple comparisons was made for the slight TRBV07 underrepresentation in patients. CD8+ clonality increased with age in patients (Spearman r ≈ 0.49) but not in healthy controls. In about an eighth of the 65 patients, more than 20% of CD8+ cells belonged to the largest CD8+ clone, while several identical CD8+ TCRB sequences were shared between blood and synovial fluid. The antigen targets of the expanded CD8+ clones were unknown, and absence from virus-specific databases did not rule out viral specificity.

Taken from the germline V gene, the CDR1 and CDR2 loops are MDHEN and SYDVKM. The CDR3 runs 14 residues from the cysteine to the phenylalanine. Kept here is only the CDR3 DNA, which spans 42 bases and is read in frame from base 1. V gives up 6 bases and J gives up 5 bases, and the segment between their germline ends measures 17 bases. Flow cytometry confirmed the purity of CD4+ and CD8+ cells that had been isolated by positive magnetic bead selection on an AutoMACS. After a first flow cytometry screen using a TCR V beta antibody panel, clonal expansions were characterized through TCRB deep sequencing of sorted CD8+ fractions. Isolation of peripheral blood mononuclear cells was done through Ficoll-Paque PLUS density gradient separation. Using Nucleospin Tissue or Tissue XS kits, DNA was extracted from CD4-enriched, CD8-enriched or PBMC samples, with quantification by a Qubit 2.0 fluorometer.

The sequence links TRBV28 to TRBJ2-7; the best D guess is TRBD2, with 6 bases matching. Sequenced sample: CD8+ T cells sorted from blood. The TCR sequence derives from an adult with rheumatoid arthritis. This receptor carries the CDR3 CASSPAGQVDEQYF. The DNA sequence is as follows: TGTGCCAGCAGCCCGGCGGGGCAGGTCGACGAGCAGTACTTC.